Sequencing of this T cell receptor (beta chain) was carried out in a study of regulatory T cells in long-lasting Graves disease. Whole-study findings and limits: Compared with new cases, persistent Graves' patients showed reduced TCR diversity. There was favoring of TRBV28, TRBJ1-2 and TRBJ2-5 in persistent disease.

The table lists this clonotype with many counts. Its antigen is unknown. Regarding time point: persistent/refractory GD, antithyroid drugs over 5 years with positive TRAb. RNA extracted from PBMCs served as the sequencing template. Each of the patients was recruited from an endocrinology department situated in Xi'an, China. From germline, CDR1 is SNHLY and CDR2 FYNNEI. The ends were cut back, 4 bases at V and 0 bases at J, with 10 bases in the middle. The CDR3 sequence is 15 residues long. Arm-PCR with iRepertoire HTBI primers amplified the CDR3 regions for these TCR beta libraries. TCRdb recomputed calls from the multiplex PCR reads with MiXCR, one row per CDR3 protein. The sample has almost 350,000 distinct CDR3 sequences; around 20% are singletons.

This chain connects TRBV2 to TRBJ1-5; the D is unclear. The sample was peripheral blood mononuclear cells (PBMCs), taken when the disease was refractory, from a patient treated with antithyroid drugs. This TCR was sampled from a female donor with Graves disease. The CDR3 region is CASSGTRYSNQPQHF. In DNA, the CDR3 is TGTGCCAGCAGTGGGACGAGATATAGCAATCAGCCCCAGCATTTT.